This T cell receptor beta chain was identified in a study of beta chain features in type 1 diabetes. The junction had 3 bases not matched to a gene; V was cut back by 6 bases and J by 0 bases. Germline CDR1 SNHLY, CDR2 FYNNEI. The CDR3 runs 14 residues. Study results and limitations: Significant though moderate, a shortening of TCRB CDR3s appeared in all four CD4+ subsets of Type 1 diabetes patients. Within patients, naive, central memory and Treg TCRB repertoires seemed more similar than within healthy donors.

TCRB transcripts that were expressed got sequenced, as all of the isolated RNA had been reverse transcribed. About 3.57 million reads were obtained on average from naive, central memory and regulatory T cell samples. Profiling relied on immunoSEQ multiplex PCR, and the TCRdb table lists in-frame clones only, not all of them. This repertoire shows 550,000 to 850,000 clones, roughly 12% found once; its top ten account for less than 0.025%. This clone showed up just a few times. Its antigen is still unknown. CD45RO/CCR7/CD25/CD127/CD95/CD27 staining was used to isolate CD4+ naive, central memory, regulatory and stem cell-like memory cells by sorting. Each sorted fraction was over 95% pure.

Sequenced material: naive CD4+ T cells from blood. The chain is built from TRBV2 and TRBJ2-7; TRBD1 agrees at 9 bases. The sequence derives from a man younger than 35 with type 1 diabetes. Here the CDR3 reads CASRGQGDSYEQYF. The CDR3 nucleotides are TGTGCCAGCAGGGGACAGGGTGACTCCTACGAGCAGTACTTC.